A selection of T cell receptor beta chains follows, all from one sample in a study of radiotherapy plus CTLA-4 blockade in lung cancer. The assay was immunoSEQ multiplex PCR, and TCRdb's table has in-frame clones only and misses some. This table holds some 60,000 clones, less than 80% found once. The material sequenced was peripheral blood, taken from a patient treated with radiotherapy plus ipilimumab. The receptors originated from a human donor with non-small cell lung cancer who had a complete response to radiotherapy plus ipilimumab. The CDR3 runs from the conserved cysteine through the conserved F or W. Fields, in order: J gene, V gene, CDR3 length, D gene, clone size, CDR3 DNA, CDR3 protein. A D gene is named only where the DNA matches it firmly. Expanded clones are given a class, and other clones once, few, many or no size at all.

J: TRBJ2-4; V: TRBV29-1; length: 11; D: -; size: -; DNA: TGCAGCGTTGAAAGGGGAAACATTCAGTACTTC; CDR3: CSVERGNIQYF
J: TRBJ2-5; V: TRBV6-1; length: 15; D: TRBD1; size: -; DNA: TGTGCCGGACATCCAGCCAGGGGGCTGCGAGAGACCCAGTACTTC; CDR3: CAGHPARGLRETQYF
J: TRBJ1-2; V: TRBV4-3; length: 17; D: -; size: -; DNA: TGCGCCAGCAGCCCCCCCGGGTTGTCAGCCACTAACTATGGCTACACCTTC; CDR3: CASSPPGLSATNYGYTF
J: TRBJ2-4; V: TRBV6-5; length: 14; D: -; size: -; DNA: TGTGCCAGCAGGTATTCCTACAGGGAAAACATTCAGTACTTC; CDR3: CASRYSYRENIQYF
J: TRBJ1-1; V: TRBV29-1; length: 12; D: TRBD1; size: -; DNA: TGCAGCGTTGGGGACAGGGGCGGTGAAGCTTTCTTT; CDR3: CSVGDRGGEAFF
J: TRBJ1-6; V: TRBV27; length: 18; D: -; size: -; DNA: TGTGCCAGCAGTTTACAGGGTTGGACGAGCTCCTATAATTCACCCCTCCACTTT; CDR3: CASSLQGWTSSYNSPLHF
J: TRBJ1-1; V: TRBV4-3; length: 14; D: TRBD1; size: -; DNA: TGCGCCAGCAGCCAAGGGACAGGTCCCACTGAAGCTTTCTTT; CDR3: CASSQGTGPTEAFF
J: TRBJ2-5; V: TRBV5-1; length: 14; D: TRBD2; size: -; DNA: TGCGCCAGCAGCGTGGCGGGGGGCCAAGAGACCCAGTACTTC; CDR3: CASSVAGGQETQYF
J: TRBJ2-6; V: TRBV2; length: 19; D: TRBD1; size: -; DNA: TGTGCCAGCATAACAGGACGGGGACAGTTTTTTTCTGGGGCCAACGTCCTGACTTTC; CDR3: CASITGRGQFFSGANVLTF
J: TRBJ2-1; V: TRBV5-5; length: 19; D: TRBD2; size: -; DNA: TGTGCCAGCAGCTTAAGAAGTGGAGGGACTAGCGCATCCTACAATGAGCAGTTCTTC; CDR3: CASSLRSGGTSASYNEQFF
J: TRBJ2-1; V: TRBV7-2; length: 15; D: TRBD1; size: few; DNA: TGTGCCAGCAGCAAGATGACAGGGGGGTACAATGAGCAGTTCTTC; CDR3: CASSKMTGGYNEQFF
J: TRBJ2-1; V: TRBV7-6; length: 15; D: -; size: -; DNA: TGTGCCAGCAGCTTAACGGGGGGCGGCGACAATGAGCAGTTCTTC; CDR3: CASSLTGGGDNEQFF
J: TRBJ1-2; V: TRBV10-1; length: 15; D: -; size: medium-sized; DNA: TGCGCCAGCAGTGAATCCCTCCAGGCCCCCGAGGGCTACACCTTC; CDR3: CASSESLQAPEGYTF
J: TRBJ2-2; V: TRBV11-2; length: 16; D: TRBD2; size: -; DNA: TGTGCCAGCATAAAGAGTCTAGCGGGGGTTACCGGGGAGCTGTTTTTT; CDR3: CASIKSLAGVTGELFF
J: TRBJ2-7; V: TRBV10-2; length: 15; D: -; size: -; DNA: TGCGCCAGCAGTCCCTCAGGGACCCGAGCGGGCGAGCAGTACTTC; CDR3: CASSPSGTRAGEQYF
J: TRBJ2-2; V: TRBV5-1; length: 16; D: TRBD2; size: -; DNA: TGCGCCAGCAGGCCTACTAGCGGGAGAGGCACCGGGGAGCTGTTTTTT; CDR3: CASRPTSGRGTGELFF
J: TRBJ1-1; V: TRBV18; length: 15; D: -; size: -; DNA: TGTGCCAGCTCACCCCTAGGTAGCGTGAGGGCTGAAGCTTTCTTT; CDR3: CASSPLGSVRAEAFF
J: TRBJ2-3; V: TRBV30; length: 13; D: TRBD1; size: -; DNA: TGTGCCTGGAGTCCAGGGGGCGCAGATACGCAGTATTTT; CDR3: CAWSPGGADTQYF
J: TRBJ2-3; V: TRBV5-1; length: 16; D: TRBD2; size: -; DNA: TGCGCCAGCAGCTTGACTAGCGGGAAGGGGGCAGATACGCAGTATTTT; CDR3: CASSLTSGKGADTQYF
J: TRBJ2-2; V: TRBV5-1; length: 16; D: TRBD1; size: -; DNA: TGCGCCAGCAGCTTGGTACCAGGGGGCAGGACCGGGGAGCTGTTTTTT; CDR3: CASSLVPGGRTGELFF
J: TRBJ1-5; V: TRBV7-2; length: 14; D: -; size: -; DNA: TGTGCCAGTCAAGACAAAACTAGCAATCAGCCCCAGCATTTT; CDR3: CASQDKTSNQPQHF
J: TRBJ2-1; V: TRBV7-9; length: 15; D: TRBD1; size: -; DNA: TGTGCCAGCAGTTATGATTGGGACAGACCAAATGAGCAGTTCTTC; CDR3: CASSYDWDRPNEQFF
J: TRBJ1-2; V: TRBV6-1; length: 15; D: -; size: -; DNA: TGTGCCAGCAGTGCCGGGACAAGAGGGGGCTATGGCTACACCTTC; CDR3: CASSAGTRGGYGYTF
J: TRBJ1-2; V: TRBV11-2; length: 13; D: -; size: -; DNA: TGTGCCAGCAGTCCGGCGGGGGGATATGGCTACACCTTC; CDR3: CASSPAGGYGYTF
J: TRBJ2-7; V: TRBV27; length: 15; D: -; size: -; DNA: TGTGCCAGCAGTTTATCTAGGGACTCCTCCTACGAGCAGTACTTC; CDR3: CASSLSRDSSYEQYF
J: TRBJ1-2; V: TRBV12-5; length: 15; D: -; size: -; DNA: TGTGCTAGTGGTTTAGAGAGAGGGTTGAGTACTGGCTACACCTTC; CDR3: CASGLERGLSTGYTF
J: TRBJ2-3; V: TRBV2; length: 14; D: TRBD2; size: -; DNA: TGTGCCAGCAGTGAGGGGCGGGGGACAGATACGCAGTATTTT; CDR3: CASSEGRGTDTQYF
J: TRBJ1-1; V: TRBV4-1; length: 17; D: -; size: -; DNA: TGCGCCAGCAGCCCGGGGGGGACCGGACTTTCGAACACTGAAGCTTTCTTT; CDR3: CASSPGGTGLSNTEAFF
J: TRBJ1-5; V: TRBV7-9; length: 14; D: TRBD1; size: -; DNA: TGTGCCAGCAGCTCGGACAGGGAGGTTCAGCCCCAGCATTTT; CDR3: CASSSDREVQPQHF
J: TRBJ1-1; V: TRBV7-9; length: 15; D: -; size: -; DNA: TGTGCCAGCAGCTTAGATGCAGGGTTAAACACTGAAGCTTTCTTT; CDR3: CASSLDAGLNTEAFF
J: TRBJ1-5; V: TRBV27; length: 14; D: -; size: -; DNA: TGTGCCAGCAGAGTCACAGGGAGTAATCAGCCCCAGCATTTT; CDR3: CASRVTGSNQPQHF
J: TRBJ2-1; V: TRBV18; length: 18; D: TRBD2; size: -; DNA: TGTGCCAGCTCACCAAGAGGAAGCGGGAGGGGGACCTACAATGAGCAGTTCTTC; CDR3: CASSPRGSGRGTYNEQFF
J: TRBJ1-3; V: TRBV10-3; length: 16; D: -; size: -; DNA: TGTGCCATCAGTGAGTCGAGACACAACTCTGGAAACACCATATATTTT; CDR3: CAISESRHNSGNTIYF
J: TRBJ2-1; V: TRBV7-2; length: 15; D: TRBD1; size: few; DNA: TGTGCCAGCAGCTCAACAGGGGGCGGGGATCATGAGCAGTTCTTC; CDR3: CASSSTGGGDHEQFF
J: TRBJ2-3; V: TRBV12-5; length: 13; D: -; size: -; DNA: TGTGCTAGTGGTTTCGACTTCGGGGATACGCAGTATTTT; CDR3: CASGFDFGDTQYF
J: TRBJ2-7; V: TRBV29-1; length: 12; D: TRBD1; size: -; DNA: TGCAGCGTTGAGGGGCAGGGGGTTGAGCAGTACTTC; CDR3: CSVEGQGVEQYF